Following are 25 T cell receptor beta chains from one sample sequenced in a study of cytomegalovirus exposure and HLA in healthy donors. Primers included in the PCR were 60 Vbeta and 13 Jbeta primers. TCRdb's copy holds only in-frame clones and misses some; the assay was immunoSEQ multiplex PCR. This sample carries 95,000 to 150,000 clones, roughly three fifths of them seen once, and the ten largest clones take less than 9%. The source material was PBMCs. These receptors were collected from a woman between 40 and 50 years old in good health and CMV-seropositive.

On this clone itself: A junction end diverges from the germline sequence, so it may reflect a read error. This rearrangement joins TRBV19 to TRBJ2-1; TRBD2 matches at 11 bases. Germline V gene data show CDR1 as LNHDA and CDR2 as SQIVND (reference sequence). This CDR3 is 16 amino acids long. The DNA of the CDR3 is TGTGCCAGTAGTATGGGGACTAGCGGCTCCGACAATGAGCAGTTCTTC. It specifies CASSMGTSGSDNEQFF.

This chain uses TRBV5-1 with TRBJ1-1; 8 bases align to TRBD1. V shed 4 bases and J 2 bases; nucleotides not matched to a gene: 13. The CDR3 length is 17 residues. In germline, CDR1 is SGHRS, CDR2 YFSETQ. Here the CDR3 reads CASSGTGGRPFNTEAFF. The DNA for the CDR3 is TGCGCCAGCAGCGGTACAGGGGGAAGACCTTTTAACACTGAAGCTTTCTTT.

This rearrangement joins TRBV5-1 to TRBJ2-2; D remains unclear. Germline CDR1 and CDR2: SGHRS and YFSETQ. The CDR3 loop spans 13 amino acids. V lost 4 bases to trimming and J lost 1 base, with 5 bases between them. CDR3 in DNA: TGCGCCAGCAGCACGGGGAACACCGGGGAGCTGTTTTTT. The encoded protein is CASSTGNTGELFF.

Remarks on this clone: A read error may account for a junction end that differs from germline. This chain joins TRBV7-7 and TRBJ2-1; TRBD2 is a possible D gene (5 bases). From germline, CDR1 is SSHAT and CDR2 FNYEAQ (reference sequence). The CDR3 length is 13 residues. For the CDR3, the DNA is TGTGCTAGCAGCTTAGCGCCTAGCAATGAGCAGTTCTTC. This gives the protein CASSLAPSNEQFF.

In this sample, this clone turned up a few times. V usage is TRBV7-6 and J usage is TRBJ1-5; tentatively, D is TRBD1 (5 bases). Looked up from germline, CDR1 is SGHVS and CDR2 is FNYEAQ. Between the trimmed V and J ends, which lost 2 bases and 10 bases, there was a span of 18 bases. This CDR3 contains 15 residues. The CDR3 region is CASSLYWGPDNPQHF. The CDR3 region has the DNA TGTGCCAGCAGCTTATATTGGGGCCCCGATAATCCCCAGCATTTT.

This chain uses TRBV27 with TRBJ2-7; 7 bases align to TRBD2. Germline CDR1 and CDR2: MNHEY and SMNVEV (reference sequence). The CDR3 is 14 residues long. The junction had 6 bases not matched to a gene; V was cut back by 3 bases and J by 4 bases. CDR3 in amino acids: CASSLRDGGYEQYF. The CDR3 DNA reads TGTGCCAGCAGTTTGCGGGACGGGGGGTACGAGCAGTACTTC.

This clone was observed a handful of times. The chain links TRBV7-8 to TRBJ1-4; D perhaps matches TRBD1 (6 bases). The CDR3 runs to 14 residues. Trimming removed 4 bases from V and 5 bases from J, with 11 bases in between. The germline V gene has CDR1 SGHVS and CDR2 FQNEAQ. The CDR3 nucleotides read TGTGCCAGCAGCTCCGGACAGCAGAATGAAAAACTGTTTTTT. This encodes CASSSGQQNEKLFF.

The chain recombines TRBV19 with TRBJ2-7, with 14 bases identical to TRBD2. CDR1 and CDR2 from the germline V gene are LNHDA and SQIVND (reference sequence). V was clipped by 5 bases and J by 1 base; unmatched bases: 4. CDR3 length: 16 amino acids. Here the CDR3 reads CASSAGLAGGSYEQYF. CDR3 sequence (DNA): TGTGCCAGTAGTGCAGGACTAGCGGGAGGATCCTACGAGCAGTACTTC.

V and J are TRBV11-3 and TRBJ2-1; 7 bases agree with TRBD2. Germline CDR1 SGHNT, CDR2 YENEEA. The CDR3 totals 15 residues. Trimming removed 5 bases from V and 5 bases from J; junction bases left unmatched: 9. The CDR3: CASSPPGLTNNEQFF. DNA for the CDR3: TGTGCCAGCAGCCCGCCGGGACTAACTAACAATGAGCAGTTCTTC.

The chain is built from TRBV19 and TRBJ2-7; 7 bases are a match to TRBD2. CDR3 size: 15 residues. The V segment lost 5 bases and the J segment 7 bases; nucleotides outside the gene matches: 14. The V gene's germline CDR1 is LNHDA and CDR2 SQIVND (reference sequence). The CDR3 reads CASSPRRDLGGEQYF. DNA of the CDR3: TGTGCCAGTAGTCCTCGCCGGGATCTCGGGGGGGAGCAGTACTTC.

This clone showed up just once. The chain is built from TRBV10-1 and TRBJ1-5; D unresolved. The CDR3 runs 14 residues. V was clipped by 4 bases and J by 3 bases, with 10 bases between them. From germline, CDR1 is WNHNN and CDR2 SYGVQD (reference sequence). The DNA for the CDR3 is TGCGCCAGCAGTGGGGGAGGCCCCAATCAGCCCCAGCATTTT. Its protein product is CASSGGGPNQPQHF.

The chain joins TRBV9 to TRBJ2-1; TRBD2 matches at 9 bases. This CDR3 contains 17 residues. Losses at the gene ends were 4 bases for V and 2 bases for J; bases not matched to a gene: 10. Per germline, CDR1 SGDLS and CDR2 YYNGEE. The CDR3 loop is CASSPSLAGATYNEQFF. For the CDR3, the DNA is TGTGCCAGCAGCCCCTCTTTAGCGGGAGCGACCTACAATGAGCAGTTCTTC.

CDR3 amino acids: CAWSVWQGKSGANVLTF. The CDR3 DNA sequence: TGTGCCTGGAGTGTATGGCAGGGGAAGTCTGGGGCCAACGTCCTGACTTTC. V usage is TRBV30 and J usage is TRBJ2-6, with D possibly being TRBD1 (6 bases). CDR1 is GTSNPN and CDR2 is SVGIG in the germline V gene (reference sequence). This CDR3 is 17 amino acids long. Deletions cut 0 bases from V and 1 base from J, with 13 bases between.

The rearrangement joins TRBV5-1 to TRBJ2-2; tentative D call: TRBD2 (6 bases). Trimming stripped 4 bases from V and 4 bases from J, with 11 bases between. The V gene's germline CDR1 is SGHRS and CDR2 YFSETQ. This CDR3 is 14 amino acids long. CDR3 residues: CASSPSGVTGELFF. CDR3 nucleotides: TGCGCCAGCAGCCCCTCGGGGGTCACCGGGGAGCTGTTTTTT.

This clone was detected a few times. This chain connects TRBV7-9 to TRBJ2-5, with a tentative D call TRBD1 (5 bases). V lost 2 bases and J lost 2, with 12 bases in between. The V gene's germline CDR1 is SEHNR and CDR2 FQNEAQ (reference sequence). The CDR3 is 15 amino acids. In DNA form, the CDR3 reads TGTGCCAGCAGCTTACAGGGTAACACACAAGAGACCCAGTACTTC. Translating gives CASSLQGNTQETQYF.

This chain uses TRBV30 with TRBJ2-7; tentative D call: TRBD2 (7 bases). The germline V gene encodes CDR1 GTSNPN and CDR2 SVGIG (reference sequence). This CDR3 spans 15 amino acids. The V end was cut by 5 bases, the J end by 5 bases, with 22 bases between. CDR3 sequence: CAWDFRGAGANEQYF. CDR3 DNA sequence: TGTGCCTGGGATTTCCGGGGGGCTGGGGCGAACGAGCAGTACTTC. Full variable domain (rest looked up from reference TRBV30 and TRBJ2-7): SQTIHQWPATLVQPVGSPLSLECTVEGTSNPNLYWYRQAAGRGLQLLFYSVGIGQISSEVPQNLSASRPQDRQFILSSKKLLLSDSGFYLCAWDFRGAGANEQYFGPGTRLTVT.

The V call is TRBV27, the J call TRBJ1-4; a weak D match, TRBD1 (5 bases). Trimming cost V 3 bases and J 5 bases, with 10 bases left between them. CDR3 size: 14 residues. Germline lookup yields CDR1 MNHEY and CDR2 SMNVEV (reference sequence). CDR3 residues: CASSLGTTNEKLFF. CDR3 sequence (DNA): TGTGCCAGCAGTTTGGGGACTACAAATGAAAAACTGTTTTTT.

This rearrangement joins TRBV4-2 to TRBJ1-4; TRBD1 might be the D (5 bases). CDR1 is LGHNA, CDR2 YNFKEQ, per germline. This CDR3 region has 14 residues. V was cut by 1 base and J by 8 bases, with 11 bases left in between. The DNA for the CDR3 is TGTGCCAGCAGCCAAGGACAGAGCTCAGAAAAACTGTTTTTT. It encodes CASSQGQSSEKLFF.

This CDR3 reads CASSEVSYRESGELFF. The CDR3 DNA sequence: TGTGCCAGCAGTGAAGTTTCTTACAGGGAGTCCGGGGAGCTGTTTTTT. The V call is TRBV2, the J call TRBJ2-2, with D possibly matching TRBD1 (6 bases). In germline, CDR1 is SNHLY, CDR2 FYNNEI. Trimming removed 1 base from V and 6 bases from J, with 15 bases in between. The CDR3 runs to 16 residues.

The V call is TRBV7-9, the J call TRBJ2-3; D remains ambiguous. The germline CDR1 and CDR2 sequences are SEHNR and FQNEAQ (reference sequence). The CDR3 totals 14 residues. Deletions cut 4 bases from V and 4 bases from J, with 12 bases between. This CDR3 is CASSSVVGADTQYF. The CDR3 region has the DNA TGTGCCAGCAGCTCGGTGGTGGGCGCAGATACGCAGTATTTT.

This clone has only one observation. The V call is TRBV5-4, the J call TRBJ1-2; D perhaps matches TRBD1 (5 bases). Germline-derived CDR1 and CDR2 are SGHNT and YYREEE (reference sequence). The CDR3 covers 14 residues. Trimming shortened V by 6 bases and J by 3 bases, and 15 bases separated the two germline ends. The CDR3 DNA reads as TGTGCCAGCACTTTGACAGATCAACACTATGGCTACACCTTC. Amino acid sequence: CASTLTDQHYGYTF. Drawing the rest from reference TRBV5-4 and TRBJ1-2, the complete variable domain is ETGVTQSPTHLIKTRGQQVTLRCSSQSGHNTVSWYQQALGQGPQFIFQYYREEENGRGNFPPRFSGLQFPNYSSELNVNALELDDSALYLCASTLTDQHYGYTFGSGTRLTVV.

This clone showed up just a few times. V is TRBV5-1 and J is TRBJ2-3; 13 bases are shared with TRBD2. The CDR3 spans 16 residues. The junction had 7 bases not matched to a gene; V was cut back by 7 bases and J by 2 bases. Germline V CDR1 and CDR2: SGHRS, YFSETQ. CDR3 nucleotide sequence: TGCGCCAGCGGACTAGCGGGGGTTCCAGACACAGATACGCAGTATTTT. It specifies CASGLAGVPDTDTQYF.

J is TRBJ1-2 and V is TRBV5-4, with D possibly TRBD1 on 6 matching bases. This CDR3 spans 14 amino acids. From germline, CDR1 is SGHNT and CDR2 YYREEE (reference sequence). Trimming took 0 bases from V and 8 from J, leaving 14 bases between them. As DNA, the CDR3 is TGTGCCAGCAGCTTGGCCTCGATTCAGGGGGGCTACACCTTC. Encoded protein: CASSLASIQGGYTF.

This clone was found once. The chain combines TRBV6-5 with TRBJ2-3; TRBD2 matches 8 bases. CDR1 and CDR2 from the germline V gene are MNHEY and SVGAGI. The CDR3 sequence is 16 residues long. The J segment lost 5 bases and the V segment lost 0 bases, leaving 7 bases of the junction unmatched. This CDR3 is CASSYSTGGLGDTQYF. CDR3 in DNA: TGTGCCAGCAGTTACTCTACGGGAGGGCTTGGAGATACGCAGTATTTT.

This clone has a single count. The J gene is TRBJ2-1, the V gene TRBV14; TRBD2 agrees at 12 bases. Germline V gene data show CDR1 as SGHDN and CDR2 as FVKESK. The J segment lost 8 bases and the V segment lost 3 bases, leaving 8 bases of the junction unmatched. The CDR3 length is 16 residues. Here the CDR3 DNA reads TGTGCCAGCAGCCAGGGTCTAGCGGGAGGGTCGGATGAGCAGTTCTTC. It is translated as CASSQGLAGGSDEQFF.